The 6 T cell receptor beta chains below all came from one sample that was sequenced in a study of early T cells in non-severe SARS-CoV-2 infection. TCRdb re-called the 5' RACE reads with MiXCR, one entry per CDR3 protein. Of some 26,000 distinct CDR3 sequences in the sample, 3.5% to 5% were seen once. Sequencing used whole blood. Receptors originate from an adult who was a healthcare worker with PCR-confirmed SARS-CoV-2 infection or an uninfected control (not recorded which).

At least ten counts were recorded for this clonotype. The V gene is TRBV5-4, the J gene TRBJ2-7; a weak D match, TRBD1 (6 bases). In germline, CDR1 is SGHNT, CDR2 YYREEE (reference sequence). The V and J ends lost 1 base and 5 bases respectively, with 10 bases between them. The CDR3 covers 13 residues. CDR3 protein: CASSLQDSHEQYF. In DNA form, the CDR3 reads TGTGCCAGCAGCTTGCAGGACAGCCACGAGCAGTACTTC.

This clonotype was observed many times. This sequence joins TRBV4-1 and TRBJ1-4; TRBD1 matches at 9 bases. After removal of 0 bases from V and 6 bases from J, the junction contained 11 bases not matched to a gene. From germline, CDR1 is MGHRA and CDR2 YSYEKL. This CDR3 has 18 amino acids. The CDR3 DNA reads as TGCGCCAGCAGCCAAGATCGAGAGACCAGGACAGGGGATGAAAAACTGTTTTTT. Amino acid sequence: CASSQDRETRTGDEKLFF.

In its sample, this clonotype was seen many times. V is TRBV19 and J is TRBJ2-1; TRBD1 matches 7 bases. The J segment lost 4 bases and the V segment lost 5 bases, leaving 2 bases of the junction unmatched. Germline CDR1 reads LNHDA; CDR2 reads SQIVND (reference sequence). The CDR3 extends over 13 amino acids. The CDR3 is CASSPGQYNEQFF. The DNA of the CDR3 is TGTGCCAGTAGTCCGGGACAGTACAATGAGCAGTTCTTC.

This clonotype was recorded many times. The chain links TRBV7-8 to TRBJ2-7; 9 bases match TRBD1. J lost 3 bases, V lost 3 bases, and 6 bases had no gene match. Germline V gene data show CDR1 as SGHVS and CDR2 as FQNEAQ. The CDR3 extends over 15 amino acids. The CDR3 sequence is CASSFAGTGNYEQYF. In nucleotides, the CDR3 is TGTGCCAGCAGCTTTGCCGGGACAGGGAACTACGAGCAGTACTTC.

This clonotype was observed many times. CDR3 sequence (DNA): TGTGCCAGCAGACAGAACACCGGGGAGCTGTTTTTT. This gives the protein CASRQNTGELFF. The chain recombines TRBV7-7 with TRBJ2-2; D remains unclear. This CDR3 has 12 residues. V was cut by 6 bases and J by 1 base, with 3 bases left in between. Per the germline V gene, CDR1 is SSHAT and CDR2 is FNYEAQ (reference sequence).

The table lists this clonotype with many counts. This chain joins TRBV20-1 and TRBJ2-2, with 7 bases fitting TRBD2. The CDR3 is 15 residues long. V trimming: 3 bases; J trimming: 5 bases; junction bases outside the gene matches: 9. Germline-derived CDR1 and CDR2 are DFQATT and SNEGSKA (reference sequence). The CDR3 reads CSASDRTSPTGELFF. The CDR3 region has the DNA TGCAGTGCTAGTGATCGGACTAGTCCAACCGGGGAGCTGTTTTTT.